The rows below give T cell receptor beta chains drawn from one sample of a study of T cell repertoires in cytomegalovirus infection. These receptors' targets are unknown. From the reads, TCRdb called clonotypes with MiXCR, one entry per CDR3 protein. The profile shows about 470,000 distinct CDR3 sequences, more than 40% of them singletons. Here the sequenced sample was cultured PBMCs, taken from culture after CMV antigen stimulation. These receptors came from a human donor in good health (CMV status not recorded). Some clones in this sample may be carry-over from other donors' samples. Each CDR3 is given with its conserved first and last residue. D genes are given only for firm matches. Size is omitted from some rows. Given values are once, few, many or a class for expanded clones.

TGTGCCAGCAGTTACGGGCAGGGGGGAGAGACCCAGTACTTC | CASSYGQGGETQYF | . | TRBJ2-5 | . | TRBV6-5
TGCGCCAGCAGCCAAGTATCCTGGGGGAACACTGAAGCTTTCTTT | CASSQVSWGNTEAFF | . | TRBJ1-1 | . | TRBV4-3
TGTGCCAGCAGCGCCGCCTTCGGCGAGCAGTACTTC | CASSAAFGEQYF | . | TRBJ2-7 | once | TRBV7-6
TGTGCCAGCGGCCAACAGGGTGCTAGCGGTGACACCGGGGAGCTGTTTTTT | CASGQQGASGDTGELFF | . | TRBJ2-2 | . | TRBV6-5
TGTGCCAGCAGCCTTAAGCGGGGGGGAGATACGCAGTATTTT | CASSLKRGGDTQYF | TRBD2 | TRBJ2-3 | . | TRBV7-2
TGTGCCAGCAGCTCTGGCTCCCGGGTGCATTTT | CASSSGSRVHF | . | TRBJ1-5 | few | TRBV7-2
TGTGCCACCAGCAGGGGGGCGAATACTGAAGCTTTCTTT | CATSRGANTEAFF | . | TRBJ1-1 | . | TRBV15
TGCGCCAGCAGCTTCGGGGCCGGGTTGAATATCGCTGAAGCTTTCTTT | CASSFGAGLNIAEAFF | . | TRBJ1-1 | . | TRBV5-1
TGTGCCAGCAGTTACTCGGACCTGGGGGATACGCAGTATTTT | CASSYSDLGDTQYF | . | TRBJ2-3 | few | TRBV6-5
TGTGCCAGCAGCTTAGCAGCCAAAAACATTCAGTACTTC | CASSLAAKNIQYF | . | TRBJ2-4 | . | TRBV7-9
TGTGCCACCAGCCGCCAGGGACCGGATTTGTCACCCCTCCACTTT | CATSRQGPDLSPLHF | . | TRBJ1-6 | . | TRBV15
TGTGCCAGCAGCTTAGCTTCGGCTAACAATGAGCAGTTCTTC | CASSLASANNEQFF | . | TRBJ2-1 | . | TRBV7-2
TGTGCCAGCAGCCAACCGGGACCCTCGGAGACCCAGTACTTC | CASSQPGPSETQYF | . | TRBJ2-5 | . | TRBV12-3/TRBV12-4
TGTGCCAGTAACCGGGACAGGGGTTTCACTGAAGCTTTCTTT | CASNRDRGFTEAFF | TRBD1 | TRBJ1-1 | . | TRBV6-2/TRBV6-3
TGCAGTGCTAGCCGAGGGACAGGGAGGACTTCACCCCTCCACTTT | CSASRGTGRTSPLHF | TRBD1 | TRBJ1-6 | . | TRBV20-1
TGTGCCAGCAGTTCCGCCATGCCTGGAAACACCATATATTTT | CASSSAMPGNTIYF | . | TRBJ1-3 | many | TRBV12-3/TRBV12-4
TGTGCCAGCAGTGTCCTGACAGGAATTAATGAAAAACTGTTTTTT | CASSVLTGINEKLFF | . | TRBJ1-4 | few | TRBV6-1
TGCGCCAGCAGCTTGGCCTCCGGGACAGGGGGACGCTACACCTTC | CASSLASGTGGRYTF | TRBD1 | TRBJ1-2 | . | TRBV5-1
TGTGCCAGCAGTTTAGGCCAGGGTGGCTACACCTTC | CASSLGQGGYTF | . | TRBJ1-2 | many | TRBV12-3/TRBV12-4
TGCAGCGTTGTTGGGTACAATGAGCAGTTCTTC | CSVVGYNEQFF | . | TRBJ2-1 | . | TRBV29-1
TGTGCCAGTAGTACCAGGGGGCGGCGGGAGCTGTTTTTT | CASSTRGRRELFF | TRBD1 | TRBJ2-2 | . | TRBV19
TGTGCCAGTAAAGCCCATACGGCAGTCAGCAATCAGCCCCAGCATTTT | CASKAHTAVSNQPQHF | . | TRBJ1-5 | . | TRBV19
TGTGCCAGCAGCTTCCAACTAGCGGGGGCGATGCTAAGAGAGACCCAGTACTTC | CASSFQLAGAMLRETQYF | TRBD2 | TRBJ2-5 | few | TRBV7-2
TGTGCCAGCAGCCCCTTTTTCCAAACAGGGGAGCAGTTCTTC | CASSPFFQTGEQFF | . | TRBJ2-1 | . | TRBV7-8
TGTGCCAGCAGAACTAGCGCGGCGAACACCGGGGAGCTGTTTTTT | CASRTSAANTGELFF | TRBD2 | TRBJ2-2 | . | TRBV6-6
TGTGCCAGCAGCTTAGTGGGACTAGCAAGCTACGAGCAGTACTTC | CASSLVGLASYEQYF | TRBD2 | TRBJ2-7 | . | TRBV7-2
TGTGCCAGCAGTGATGGGGGGGACCTTCTCCCAGATACGCAGTATTTT | CASSDGGDLLPDTQYF | TRBD2 | TRBJ2-3 | . | TRBV2
TGTGCCAGCAGCCCTCGGAGCGCGGCCGCTCAAGCTTTCTTT | CASSPRSAAAQAFF | . | TRBJ1-1 | . | TRBV7-8
TGTGCCAGCAGTGTAGTGGGAGCGGGAGATACGCAGTATTTT | CASSVVGAGDTQYF | . | TRBJ2-3 | . | TRBV2
TGCAGTGCTAGAGATCCACGGGGGGTCGCCTACGAGCAGTACTTC | CSARDPRGVAYEQYF | TRBD2 | TRBJ2-7 | . | TRBV20-1
TGCAGTGCCAGGCCGGGAGTGAGCAATCAGCCCCAGCATTTT | CSARPGVSNQPQHF | . | TRBJ1-5 | once | TRBV20-1
TGTGCCAGCAGCTTAGCCCTGAAGGCAGGGGGCTCTGGAAACACCATATATTTT | CASSLALKAGGSGNTIYF | TRBD1 | TRBJ1-3 | . | TRBV7-8
TGTGCCAGCAGCTCCGGACAGGTCAACTACGAGCAGTACTTC | CASSSGQVNYEQYF | TRBD1 | TRBJ2-7 | few | TRBV7-9
TGCGCCAGCAGCCCGGACCCTCTCGGGACAGGGATAATGTATAGCAATCAGCCCCAGCATTTT | CASSPDPLGTGIMYSNQPQHF | TRBD1 | TRBJ1-5 | . | TRBV5-1
TGTGCCAGCAGCTTCGGACTGGACCAAGAGACCCAGTACTTC | CASSFGLDQETQYF | . | TRBJ2-5 | . | TRBV7-2
TGTGCCAGCAGCGTAGGGGACAGGGGTGAAAAACTGTTTTTT | CASSVGDRGEKLFF | TRBD1 | TRBJ1-4 | few | TRBV7-2
TGTGCCAGCAGGCCCGGGGGGGGGACAGGGAATGAGCAGTTCTTC | CASRPGGGTGNEQFF | . | TRBJ2-1 | many | TRBV7-2
TGTGCCAGCAGCCGCCACCGGGACAGGGGCCACTCCTACGAGCAGTACTTC | CASSRHRDRGHSYEQYF | TRBD1 | TRBJ2-7 | once | TRBV5-4